What follows are 4 T cell receptor beta chains derived from one specimen sequenced in a study of T cell changes during pregnancy in multiple sclerosis. Generated by immunoSEQ multiplex PCR, the TCRdb table keeps only in-frame clones and is missing some. This sample has 45,000 to 50,000 clones, with around 92% found just once. The sample here was peripheral blood, taken in the third trimester of pregnancy. These receptors originate from a female donor with multiple sclerosis, enrolled in a pregnancy study.

The chain couples TRBV28 to TRBJ2-1; D is perhaps TRBD1 (5 bases). CDR1 is MDHEN and CDR2 is SYDVKM in the germline V gene. The CDR3 extends over 13 amino acids. Trimming pared 6 bases from V and 2 bases from J, leaving 8 bases between. CDR3 sequence (DNA): TGTGCCAGCAGGGAGACAGCCTACAATGAGCAGTTCTTC. It is translated as CASRETAYNEQFF.

The genes are TRBV7-8 and TRBJ2-1, with D tentatively TRBD2 (5 bases). This CDR3 spans 14 amino acids. Trimming removed 5 bases at V and 8 bases at J, with 16 bases between. Germline V gives CDR1 SGHVS, CDR2 FQNEAQ. The chain's CDR3 is CASSPRTPRHEQFF. The CDR3 bases are TGTGCCAGCAGCCCTCGGACTCCCCGACATGAGCAGTTCTTC.

The chain couples TRBV6-5 to TRBJ1-1; maybe TRBD1 (5 bases). The V and J ends lost 6 bases and 0 bases respectively, with 8 bases between them. Germline V gives CDR1 MNHEY, CDR2 SVGAGI. This CDR3 has 13 residues. CDR3 coding DNA: TGTGCCAGCAGGCCACAGGTGAACACTGAAGCTTTCTTT. Translated: CASRPQVNTEAFF.

The V call is TRBV5-4, the J call TRBJ1-2; D possibly corresponds to TRBD1 (5 bases). The V gene's germline CDR1 is SGHNT and CDR2 YYREEE (reference sequence). The CDR3 is 15 amino acids. V was trimmed by 0 bases and J by 4 bases, leaving 13 bases between them. DNA of the CDR3: TGTGCCAGCAGCTTGGGTCGCAGGGAGGTCTATGGCTACACCTTC. Its translation: CASSLGRREVYGYTF.